This T cell receptor beta chain was sequenced during a study of T-cell reconstitution after alpha-beta-depleted transplantation in children. General study findings and limits: After transplant, at about two months, alpha-beta T cells were reportedly derived from several hundred expanded graft clones.

Remarks on this clonotype: Its antigen is not known.

Between the trimmed V and J ends, which lost 3 bases and 2 bases, there was a span of 16 bases. Germline lookup yields CDR1 SQVTM and CDR2 ANQGSEA. CDR3 size: 15 residues. The TCRbeta library incorporated unique molecular identifiers. TCRdb recomputed calls from the PCR reads with MiXCR, one row per CDR3 protein. The sample yields nearly 350,000 distinct CDR3 sequences, roughly 16% seen once. The V call is TRBV29-1, the J call TRBJ1-2, with a weak D call TRBD1 (5 bases). The input for sequencing was PBMCs, mostly from graft donor cells, taken 360 days after TCRalphabeta/CD19-depleted stem cell transplant. This sequence originates from a male patient aged 2-15 years who had a stem cell transplant for acute lymphoblastic leukemia, so the T cells may come from the graft donor. CDR3 coding DNA: TGCAGCGTTGATAAGGGAGTGGCAGGGAACTATGGCTACACCTTC. It translates to CSVDKGVAGNYGYTF. The full variable domain, with the rest looked up from reference TRBV29-1 and TRBJ1-2, is SAVISQKPSRDICQRGTSLTIQCQVDSQVTMMFWYRQQPGQSLTLIATANQGSEATYESGFVIDKFPISRPNLTFSTLTVSNMSPEDSSIYLCSVDKGVAGNYGYTFGSGTRLTVV.